The 3 T cell receptor beta chains given below trace back to one sample, sequenced in a study of neurological immune-mediated disorders. TCRdb re-called the 5' RACE reads with MiXCR, one entry per CDR3 protein. The repertoire consists of about 58,000 distinct CDR3 sequences, with 2% to 3% occurring once and the leading ten covering less than 3.5%. Sequencing used PBMCs. Every receptor here comes from a middle-aged man with multiple sclerosis.

This clonotype came up many times. Here the CDR3 reads CASSQSGNYGYTF. DNA of the CDR3: TGTGCCAGCAGCCAATCCGGTAACTATGGCTACACCTTC. The chain recombines TRBV4-2 with TRBJ1-2, with D unclear. Trimming took off 2 bases at V and 1 base at J, with 5 bases between the two ends. The CDR3 length is 13 residues. Germline lookup yields CDR1 LGHNA and CDR2 YNFKEQ.

This clonotype was seen at least ten times. V gene TRBV11-2 combines with J gene TRBJ1-3; no clear D. The V end was cut by 1 base, the J end by 4 bases, with 23 bases between. Germline loops: CDR1 SGHAT, CDR2 FQNNGV. The CDR3 length is 19 residues. CDR3 amino acids: CASSLVSGFRIGSGNTIYF. The CDR3 DNA reads TGTGCCAGCAGCTTAGTGTCCGGGTTCAGAATTGGCTCGGGAAACACCATATATTTT.

This clonotype has a count of ten or more. The chain employs TRBV6-5 and TRBJ1-5; D is unresolved. Germline CDR1 is MNHEY and CDR2 is SVGAGI. Between the trimmed V and J ends, which lost 10 bases and 5 bases, there was a span of 18 bases. This CDR3 region has 14 residues. CDR3 protein: CATGVGTEYQPQHF. The CDR3 DNA sequence: TGTGCCACCGGAGTAGGCACGGAATATCAGCCCCAGCATTTT.